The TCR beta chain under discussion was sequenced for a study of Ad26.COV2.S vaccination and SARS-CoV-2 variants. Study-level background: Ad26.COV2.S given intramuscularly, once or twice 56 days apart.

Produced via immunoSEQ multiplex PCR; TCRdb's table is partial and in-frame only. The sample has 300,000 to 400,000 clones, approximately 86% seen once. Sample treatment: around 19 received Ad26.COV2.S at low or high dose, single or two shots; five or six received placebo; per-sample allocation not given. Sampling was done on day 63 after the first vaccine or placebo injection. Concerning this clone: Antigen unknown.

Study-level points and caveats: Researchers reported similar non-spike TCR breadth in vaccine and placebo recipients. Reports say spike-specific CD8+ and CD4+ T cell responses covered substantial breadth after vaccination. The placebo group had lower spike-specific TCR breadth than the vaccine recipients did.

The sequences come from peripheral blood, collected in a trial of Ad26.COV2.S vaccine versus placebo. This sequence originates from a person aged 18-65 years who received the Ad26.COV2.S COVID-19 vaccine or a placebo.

This CDR3 is CASSRNGGAGTDTQYF. CDR3 nucleotide sequence: TGCGCCAGCAGCCGGAACGGGGGGGCCGGCACAGATACGCAGTATTTT. The chain is built from TRBV5-1 and TRBJ2-3; 8 bases map to TRBD2. V trimming: 4 bases; J trimming: 1 base; junction bases outside the gene matches: 8. This CDR3 is 16 amino acids long. Germline V gives CDR1 SGHRS, CDR2 YFSETQ.